This record looks at one TCR beta chain sequence and its context. The clone's antigen remains unknown. There are no base qualities to consult, and no much larger clone falls within one base. The sample belongs to a study of blood T cell repertoires in COVID-19 (dated by TCRdb to 2018 to 2020). Describing the broader study: Samples from collaborators originated in the United States, Italy and Spain and spanned both the acute and convalescent phases of COVID-19. The prospective study material was composed of cDNA or gDNA derived from T cells, B-cell-depleted T cells, or PBMCs. The dataset comprised deeply sampled blood TCRbeta repertoires from subjects exposed to, actively infected with, or recovered from COVID-19. The repertoires were released in a freely available public database intended as a resource for research on the immune response to SARS-CoV-2. The samples were drawn from two sources: the first 160 participants of the ongoing ImmuneRACE study, and about 1,300 subjects contributed by 6 global collaborators. A de-identified subject ID, COVID-19 status, age in years and sex were almost always included in the sample metadata. HLA class I and class II types, where available, came from metadata supplied by the sample provider rather than from assay-based typing.

TCRbeta CDR3 regions were amplified from genomic DNA using the immunoSEQ Assay, a bias-controlled multiplex PCR. Under the source paper's analysis protocol: The number of nucleated cells in each sample was estimated by amplification of reference gene primers within the assay. Sequence reads were collapsed and filtered to measure the absolute abundance of every unique TCRbeta CDR3 rearrangement. Productive Simpson clonality was computed per sample as the square root of Simpson's diversity index over productive rearrangements. TCRdb re-hosts the immuneACCESS table, in-frame sequences only. Its copies lack some clones; in the studies checked, an unresolved V gene accounts for under half of them, and the cause for the rest is not known. V and J calls plus clone size are reproduced from that table; the DNA served to infer D and trimming. Counted in this sample were about 130,000 clones; about 85% of them appeared once. Jointly, the top ten make up 5% to 7.5% of the sample.

Beyond this particular receptor, the publication reports: The quantity of clinical and demographic metadata differed by source and by participant and was supplied without curation.

Collaborating institutions collected whole blood in K2EDTA tubes following their own protocols. For TCRbeta analysis, collaborators shipped samples in one of three forms: frozen whole blood, isolated PBMCs, or DNA extracted from either of those sample types. The clonotype originates from a man at least 80 years old with active or convalescent COVID-19. Input material: peripheral blood.

The sequenced DNA is TGTGCCACCAGCCCCGTAGATGAAAAACTGTTTTTT. It specifies CATSPVDEKLFF. This chain joins TRBV15 to TRBJ1-4; the D gene assignment is ambiguous. The CDR3 runs 12 residues from the cysteine to the phenylalanine. The retained sequence is limited to the CDR3, 36 bases, with the frame set at the first base. The V end loses 5 bases and the J end loses 6 bases, and a stretch of 7 bases separates them. For CDR1 and CDR2, the germline V gene (reference sequence) lists LNHNV and YYDKDF.